This T cell receptor beta chain derives from a study of T cell repertoires in ileal Crohn's disease. Study-wide results and caveats: Clonal expansions were more frequent in active smokers than non-smokers at surgery. Mucosal expansions were suggested to be mainly CD8 T cells.

Sequenced by immunoSEQ multiplex PCR; TCRdb stores in-frame clones only, minus some. The data show 3,000 to 4,000 clones, more than 70% seen once. Concerning this clone itself: The antigen is unknown. Other DNA sequences of this sample code for an identical CDR3.

Between the trimmed V and J ends, which lost 1 base and 4 bases, there was a span of 7 bases. This CDR3 contains 14 residues. Germline assignment: CDR1 SGHVS and CDR2 FQNEAQ. This sample's time point: neoterminal ileum biopsy at postoperative endoscopy, about 6 months after surgery. Eligibility required adulthood, ileal or ileocolonic Crohn's disease and indicated ileocolonic resection. The chain links TRBV7-8 to TRBJ1-4, with a tentative D call TRBD1 (5 bases). The sample comprised ileal tissue. The TCR sequence derives from an adult with Crohn's disease. CDR3 amino acids: CASSLGQNNEKLFF. Here the CDR3 DNA reads TGTGCCAGCAGCTTAGGACAGAATAATGAAAAACTGTTTTTT.